The rows below give T cell receptor beta chains drawn from one sample of a study of Graves' ophthalmopathy and Graves' hyperthyroidism. TCRdb analysed the multiplex PCR reads with MiXCR anew, one entry per CDR3 protein. In the table there are some 25,000 distinct CDR3 sequences, almost 50% of which are singletons. Sequencing was done on a sample of peripheral blood. These receptors were collected from an adult woman with stable Graves' hyperthyroidism. CDR3s leave out the opening cysteine and the closing phenylalanine or tryptophan. A D gene is named only where the DNA matches it firmly.

V gene	D gene	J gene	CDR3 protein
TRBV28	-	TRBJ1-2	ASRRTRIYGYT
TRBV10-2	TRBD2	TRBJ2-7	ASSGTSGRAGYEQY
TRBV19	-	TRBJ1-5	ASSIDLGGYNQPQH
TRBV28	-	TRBJ2-7	ASSLGAEYEQY
TRBV7-2	-	TRBJ1-6	ASSQRGRNSPLH
TRBV6-5	TRBD2	TRBJ2-3	ASSYYLAGSADTQY
TRBV20-1	TRBD2	TRBJ2-5	SARGRGSSGRGETQY
TRBV15	TRBD1	TRBJ1-5	ATSTGQGVNQPQH
TRBV6-2/TRBV6-3	-	TRBJ2-2	ASSYRGEGFFGFDTGELF
TRBV10-3	-	TRBJ1-5	ASSGQFRETQH
TRBV28	TRBD2	TRBJ2-7	ASSSRIAGGIYEQY
TRBV6-5	-	TRBJ2-7	ASSYSSQGSYEQY
TRBV19	TRBD2	TRBJ2-3	ASRRSVAGVYADTQY
TRBV28	TRBD1	TRBJ2-5	ASRRQGAATQY
TRBV19	TRBD1	TRBJ2-7	ASSVADRGKYEQY
TRBV7-2	-	TRBJ2-7	ASSYWTGYEQY
TRBV24-1	-	TRBJ1-1	ATSAGVNTEAF
TRBV14	-	TRBJ2-3	TSSQDMKRVASFGQY
TRBV20-1	TRBD2	TRBJ2-2	SATSGTGELF
TRBV25-1	TRBD1	TRBJ2-7	ASQQGMAYEQY
TRBV10-3	TRBD1	TRBJ2-7	AISDREQGAYEQY
TRBV11-2	-	TRBJ2-3	ASSLVVTAERTDTQY
TRBV25-1	-	TRBJ2-2	ASSDGSHPGELF
TRBV12-3/TRBV12-4	TRBD1	TRBJ1-2	ASRTIRGTVYGYT
TRBV20-1	TRBD2	TRBJ2-5	SAREIAGLQETQY
TRBV28	TRBD2	TRBJ2-7	ASSVLSGKESDEQY
TRBV4-1	-	TRBJ2-1	ASSQDWDTYNEQF
TRBV29-1	-	TRBJ1-5	SVRTRDGQPQH
TRBV11-2	-	TRBJ2-7	ASSQGPYEQY
TRBV7-2	-	TRBJ1-1	ASSTNVGGAF
TRBV27	-	TRBJ2-2	ASSFGFGELF
TRBV7-8	-	TRBJ1-1	ASSRLSNTEAF
TRBV15	-	TRBJ1-1	ATSRAKGGTQGSEFMNTEAF
TRBV10-3	-	TRBJ1-1	AISAGVKNTEAF
TRBV15	-	TRBJ2-7	ATSSRLASYEQY
TRBV14	-	TRBJ2-7	ASSHGHSYEQY
TRBV24-1	TRBD2	TRBJ2-1	ATSDPSGRRDNEQF
TRBV6-5	TRBD2	TRBJ2-1	ASSRRLAGGDEQF
TRBV29-1	-	TRBJ2-7	SVETGYEQY
TRBV7-3	-	TRBJ1-1	ASSLTSMNTEAF
TRBV12-3/TRBV12-4	-	TRBJ1-1	ASNQGLVTEAF
TRBV5-5	-	TRBJ2-2	ASRRGAENTGELF